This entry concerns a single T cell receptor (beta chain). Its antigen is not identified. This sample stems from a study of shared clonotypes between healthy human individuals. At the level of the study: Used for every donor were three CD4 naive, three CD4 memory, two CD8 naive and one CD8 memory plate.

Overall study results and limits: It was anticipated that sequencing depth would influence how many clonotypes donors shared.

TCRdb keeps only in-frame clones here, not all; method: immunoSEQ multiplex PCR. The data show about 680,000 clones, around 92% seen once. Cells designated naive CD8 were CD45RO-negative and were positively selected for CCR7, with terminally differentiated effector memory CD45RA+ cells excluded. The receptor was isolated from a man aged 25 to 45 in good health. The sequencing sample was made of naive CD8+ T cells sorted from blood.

The CDR3 sequence: CASSLDGSGGEQYF. Here the CDR3 DNA reads TGTGCCAGCAGCTTAGACGGGAGTGGTGGCGAGCAGTACTTC. This chain links TRBV7-2 with TRBJ2-7, with a tentative D call TRBD2 (6 bases). With 1 base removed from V and 6 bases from J, the gap between germline ends came to 13 bases. The germline V gene encodes CDR1 SGHTA and CDR2 FQGNSA. The CDR3 is 14 residues long.